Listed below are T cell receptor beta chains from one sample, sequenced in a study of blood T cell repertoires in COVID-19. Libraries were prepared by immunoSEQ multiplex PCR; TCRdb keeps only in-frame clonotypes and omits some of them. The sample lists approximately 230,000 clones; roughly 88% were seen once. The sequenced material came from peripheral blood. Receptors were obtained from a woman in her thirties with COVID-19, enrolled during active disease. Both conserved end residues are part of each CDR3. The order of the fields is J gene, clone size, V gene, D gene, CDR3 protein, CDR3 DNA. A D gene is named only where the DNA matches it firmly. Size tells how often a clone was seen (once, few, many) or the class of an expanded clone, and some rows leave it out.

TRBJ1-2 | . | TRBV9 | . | CASSGGGYTF | TGTGCCAGCAGCGGCGGTGGCTACACCTTC
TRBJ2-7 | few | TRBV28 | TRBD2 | CASLAGGYEQYF | TGTGCCTCCCTAGCGGGGGGCTACGAGCAGTACTTC
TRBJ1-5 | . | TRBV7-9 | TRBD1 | CASSLAAGGRSQPQHF | TGTGCCAGCAGCTTAGCGGCAGGGGGACGTAGTCAGCCCCAGCATTTT
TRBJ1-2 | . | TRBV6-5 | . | CASSYSGGPTSWGYTF | TGTGCCAGCAGTTACTCGGGGGGACCGACAAGTTGGGGCTACACCTTC
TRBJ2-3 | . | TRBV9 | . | CASSPAPQRRGTDTQYF | TGTGCCAGCAGCCCCGCCCCTCAGCGTCGCGGAACAGATACGCAGTATTTT
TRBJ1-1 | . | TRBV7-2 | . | CASSLAGRVTEAFF | TGTGCCAGCAGCTTGGCGGGGCGTGTCACTGAAGCTTTCTTT
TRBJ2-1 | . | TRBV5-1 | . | CASSPLTSYNEQFF | TGCGCCAGCAGCCCCCTGACTAGTTACAATGAGCAGTTCTTC
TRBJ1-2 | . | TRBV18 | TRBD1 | CASSPLGQGAFGYTF | TGTGCCAGCTCACCATTGGGACAGGGGGCGTTTGGCTACACCTTC
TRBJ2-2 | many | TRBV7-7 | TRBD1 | CASSLSPGGNTGELFF | TGTGCTAGCAGCTTATCCCCAGGGGGAAACACCGGGGAGCTGTTTTTT
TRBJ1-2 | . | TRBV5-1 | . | CASSLGGQGDYGYTF | TGCGCCAGCAGTTTGGGGGGCCAGGGTGACTATGGCTACACCTTC
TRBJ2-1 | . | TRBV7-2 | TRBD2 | CASSLYRTSGGLYNEQFF | TGTGCCAGCAGCTTATATCGGACTAGCGGGGGACTCTACAATGAGCAGTTCTTC
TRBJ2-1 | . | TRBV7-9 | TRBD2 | CASSYGLAGTFNEQFF | TGTGCCAGCAGCTATGGACTAGCGGGAACGTTCAATGAGCAGTTCTTC
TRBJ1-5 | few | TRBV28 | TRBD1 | CASSEVRGFNQPQHF | TGTGCCAGCAGCGAGGTCAGGGGGTTCAATCAGCCCCAGCATTTT
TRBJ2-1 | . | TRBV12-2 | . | CASRPETGLAGGNEQFF | TGTGCAAGTCGCCCTGAGACGGGACTAGCGGGAGGAAATGAGCAGTTCTTC
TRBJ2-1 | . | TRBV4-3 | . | CASSQDLAGHYNEQFF | TGCGCCAGCAGCCAAGATCTCGCAGGACACTACAATGAGCAGTTCTTC
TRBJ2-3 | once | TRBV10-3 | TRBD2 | CAIRSGGAEVADTQYF | TGTGCCATCCGGAGCGGGGGGGCGGAGGTTGCAGATACGCAGTATTTT
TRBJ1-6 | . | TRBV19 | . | CASKSQGSSPLHF | TGTGCCAGTAAAAGTCAGGGAAGTTCACCCCTCCACTTT
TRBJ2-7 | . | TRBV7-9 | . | CASSPSDGGRQYF | TGTGCCAGCAGCCCCAGCGACGGGGGGCGGCAGTACTTC
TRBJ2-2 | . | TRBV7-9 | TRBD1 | CASSDGTGGNTGELFF | TGTGCCAGCAGCGATGGGACAGGCGGGAACACCGGGGAGCTGTTTTTT
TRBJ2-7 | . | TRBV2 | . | CASSEASSSYEQYF | TGTGCCAGCAGTGAAGCATCTAGCTCCTACGAGCAGTACTTC
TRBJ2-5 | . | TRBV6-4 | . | CASSDLEAIETQYF | TGTGCCAGCAGTGATCTAGAGGCGATAGAGACCCAGTACTTC
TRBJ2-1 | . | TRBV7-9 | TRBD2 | CASSLLAGTSGNEQFF | TGTGCCAGCAGCTTGTTAGCCGGGACTAGCGGAAATGAGCAGTTCTTC
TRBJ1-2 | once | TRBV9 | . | CASSPRLYTF | TGTGCCAGCAGCCCCCGACTCTACACCTTC
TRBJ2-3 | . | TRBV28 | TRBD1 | CASSSTGPDTQYF | TGTGCCAGCAGTTCGACAGGGCCAGATACGCAGTATTTT
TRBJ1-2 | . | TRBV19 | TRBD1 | CASATAGGTGYGYTF | TGTGCCAGCGCCACTGCAGGGGGCACGGGCTATGGCTACACCTTC
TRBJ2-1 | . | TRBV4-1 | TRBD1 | CASSQLLPPGDRQFF | TGCGCCAGCAGCCAGCTACTCCCCCCCGGGGACAGGCAGTTCTTC
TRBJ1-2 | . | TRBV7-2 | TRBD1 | CASSANTGDGYTF | TGTGCCAGCAGCGCCAACACAGGGGATGGCTACACCTTC
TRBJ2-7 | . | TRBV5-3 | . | CARSLARDYEQYF | TGTGCCAGAAGCTTGGCCAGGGATTACGAGCAGTACTTC
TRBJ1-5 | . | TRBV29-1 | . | CSVASGRNQPQHF | TGCAGCGTCGCCTCAGGGCGCAATCAGCCCCAGCATTTT
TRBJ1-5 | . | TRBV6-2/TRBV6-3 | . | CASSYFWGPDQPQHF | TGTGCCAGCAGTTATTTTTGGGGGCCGGATCAGCCCCAGCATTTT
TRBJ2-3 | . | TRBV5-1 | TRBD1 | CASRPDRGLGTDTQYF | TGCGCCAGCAGACCCGACAGGGGGCTAGGCACAGATACGCAGTATTTT
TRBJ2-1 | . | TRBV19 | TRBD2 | CASSIVAGDYNEQFF | TGTGCCAGTAGTATAGTTGCGGGAGACTACAATGAGCAGTTCTTC
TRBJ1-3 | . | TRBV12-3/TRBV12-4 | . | CASSLSAGNTIYF | TGTGCCAGCAGTTTATCCGCGGGAAACACCATATATTTT
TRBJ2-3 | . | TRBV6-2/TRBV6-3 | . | CASSYDGSRTDTQYF | TGTGCCAGCAGTTACGACGGGAGCCGCACAGATACGCAGTATTTT
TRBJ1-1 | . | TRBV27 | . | CASRLGPLNTEAFF | TGTGCCAGCAGGTTGGGGCCGTTGAACACTGAAGCTTTCTTT
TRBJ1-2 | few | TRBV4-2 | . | CASSQVPGVWGYTF | TGTGCCAGCAGCCAAGTCCCGGGGGTCTGGGGCTACACCTTC
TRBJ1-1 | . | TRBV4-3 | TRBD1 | CASSQVDRDAEAFF | TGCGCCAGCAGCCAGGTGGACAGGGATGCTGAAGCTTTCTTT
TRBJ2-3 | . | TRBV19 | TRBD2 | CASSTHPTSGGSTDTQYF | TGTGCCAGTAGTACCCACCCGACTAGCGGGGGCAGCACAGATACGCAGTATTTT
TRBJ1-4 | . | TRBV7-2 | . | CASSLRKREKLFF | TGTGCCAGCAGCTTACGGAAGCGCGAAAAACTGTTTTTT
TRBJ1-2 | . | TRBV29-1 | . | CSVDRGSDGYTF | TGCAGCGTTGATCGGGGATCGGATGGCTACACCTTC
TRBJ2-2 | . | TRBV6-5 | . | CASSYYSGANTGELFF | TGTGCCAGCAGTTACTATAGCGGAGCGAACACCGGGGAGCTGTTTTTT
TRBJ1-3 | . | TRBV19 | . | CASSINRVSGNTIYF | TGTGCCAGTAGTATAAACAGGGTCTCTGGAAACACCATATATTTT